Detailed here is one T cell receptor (beta chain). These data come from a study of cytomegalovirus exposure and HLA in healthy donors. PCR primers comprised 60 Vbeta and 13 Jbeta primers. Clones were sequenced by immunoSEQ multiplex PCR, and TCRdb holds only the in-frame ones, with some missing. The repertoire includes about 170,000 clones, roughly 84% of them detected once, and about 1.5% sits in the top ten. The source material was PBMCs. The TCR sequence derives from a male donor in good health and CMV-seronegative.

CDR3 DNA: TGTGCCAGCAGAAGGGTGGGACAGGGGATGTCCTACGAGCAGTACTTC. Translation gives CASRRVGQGMSYEQYF. The chain uses TRBV28 and TRBJ2-5; 10 nucleotides align to TRBD1. The end of the DNA is better explained by TRBJ2-7, so the J call may be wrong. The CDR3 contains 16 residues. Germline CDR1 reads MDHEN; CDR2 reads SYDVKM.